The clone carrying this T cell receptor beta chain was counted once. This record belongs to a study of blood T cell repertoires in COVID-19. Profiled with immunoSEQ multiplex PCR; TCRdb holds only in-frame clones, not every one. The table includes about 150,000 clones, 86% detected once. The germline V gene encodes CDR1 SGHDT and CDR2 YYEEEE. V dropped 2 bases and J dropped 2 bases, with 10 bases sitting between them. CDR3 length: 15 residues. Specimen: peripheral blood. V is TRBV5-6 and J is TRBJ2-2, with no clear D. This receptor was obtained from a woman between 70 and 85 years old with acute or convalescent COVID-19. CDR3 residues: CASSFPLGNTGELFF. The CDR3 DNA follows: TGTGCCAGCAGCTTTCCTCTAGGAAACACCGGGGAGCTGTTTTTT. The variable domain in full, completed from reference TRBV5-6 and TRBJ2-2, reads DAGVTQSPTHLIKTRGQQVTLRCSPKSGHDTVSWYQQALGQGPQFIFQYYEEEERQRGNFPDRFSGHQFPNYSSELNVNALLLGDSALYLCASSFPLGNTGELFFGEGSRLTVL.